Listed below are T cell receptor beta chains from one sample, sequenced in a study of T cell repertoires in cytomegalovirus infection. TCRdb passed the reads through MiXCR, listing each CDR3 protein once. The sample records some 68,000 distinct CDR3 sequences, approximately 22% being singletons. Their specific antigens are unknown. The material sequenced was PBMCs, sequenced either directly or after in vitro stimulation (not recorded which). The receptor source for this set is a human donor in good health (CMV status not recorded). Some clones in this sample may be carry-over from other donors' samples. Each CDR3 is given with its conserved first and last residue. Each record gives: clone size, J gene, D gene, V gene, CDR3 DNA, CDR3 protein. A D gene is named only where the DNA matches it firmly. Clone size, where shown, is once, few, many, or a class for clones that have expanded.

clone size: .
J gene: TRBJ1-2
D gene: .
V gene: TRBV18
CDR3 DNA: TGTGCCAGCTCACCATGGCAGGGGAAAGGCTACACCTTC
CDR3 protein: CASSPWQGKGYTF

clone size: few
J gene: TRBJ1-1
D gene: TRBD1
V gene: TRBV12-3/TRBV12-4
CDR3 DNA: TGTGCCAGCAGTTCCGGACTACCCCCGGGACAGGGGGTGAACACTGAAGCTTTCTTT
CDR3 protein: CASSSGLPPGQGVNTEAFF

clone size: few
J gene: TRBJ1-3
D gene: .
V gene: TRBV12-3/TRBV12-4
CDR3 DNA: TGTGCCAGCAGATTGGGTGGAAACACCATATATTTT
CDR3 protein: CASRLGGNTIYF

clone size: few
J gene: TRBJ1-2
D gene: .
V gene: TRBV6-5
CDR3 DNA: TGTGCCAGCAGTTACTCCGTGTCAGGGAACTATGGCTACACCTTC
CDR3 protein: CASSYSVSGNYGYTF

clone size: few
J gene: TRBJ1-2
D gene: .
V gene: TRBV7-9
CDR3 DNA: TGTGCCAGCACCTACAGAAACTGGGGGGACACCAGACTTCGGGACTATGGCTACACCTTC
CDR3 protein: CASTYRNWGDTRLRDYGYTF

clone size: .
J gene: TRBJ1-4
D gene: TRBD1
V gene: TRBV12-3/TRBV12-4
CDR3 DNA: TGTGCCAGCAGCCGACAGGGGCATTCTGAAAAACTGTTTTTT
CDR3 protein: CASSRQGHSEKLFF

clone size: many
J gene: TRBJ2-3
D gene: .
V gene: TRBV7-2
CDR3 DNA: TGTGCCAGCAGCTCCGCCGTGGGCCCAAGCACAGATACGCAGTATTTT
CDR3 protein: CASSSAVGPSTDTQYF

clone size: .
J gene: TRBJ1-1
D gene: .
V gene: TRBV6-6
CDR3 DNA: TGTGCCAGCAGTGGGGGGGGGGCTGTCACTGAAGCTTTCTTT
CDR3 protein: CASSGGGAVTEAFF

clone size: .
J gene: TRBJ2-7
D gene: .
V gene: TRBV19
CDR3 DNA: TGTGCCAGTAGCCCGGGACGGCACCTTTACGAGCAGTACTTC
CDR3 protein: CASSPGRHLYEQYF

clone size: few
J gene: TRBJ1-3
D gene: TRBD1
V gene: TRBV19
CDR3 DNA: TGTGCCAGTAGGGGACAGGCTATAATCTCTGGAAACACCATATATTTT
CDR3 protein: CASRGQAIISGNTIYF

clone size: .
J gene: TRBJ2-1
D gene: TRBD2
V gene: TRBV5-1
CDR3 DNA: TGCGCCAGCAGCGATCCCAGCGGGAGAAGTTACAATGAGCAGTTCTTC
CDR3 protein: CASSDPSGRSYNEQFF

clone size: many
J gene: TRBJ2-5
D gene: .
V gene: TRBV7-2
CDR3 DNA: TGTGCCAGCAGCTTAGTTGTGCAGGGCACGGGGACCCAGTACTTC
CDR3 protein: CASSLVVQGTGTQYF

clone size: few
J gene: TRBJ2-2
D gene: .
V gene: TRBV6-1
CDR3 DNA: TGTGCCATCCCCCTGGGGGGCCTGGCCACCGGGGAGCTGTTTTTT
CDR3 protein: CAIPLGGLATGELFF

clone size: .
J gene: TRBJ1-6
D gene: TRBD1
V gene: TRBV20-1
CDR3 DNA: TGCAGTGCCCCGGACAGGGGGGATTCACCCCTCCACTTT
CDR3 protein: CSAPDRGDSPLHF

clone size: many
J gene: TRBJ2-2
D gene: TRBD2
V gene: TRBV4-3
CDR3 DNA: TGCGCCAGCAGCAGACTAGCGGGAGGAGGGGGCACCGGGGAGCTGTTTTTT
CDR3 protein: CASSRLAGGGGTGELFF

clone size: few
J gene: TRBJ2-3
D gene: TRBD2
V gene: TRBV9
CDR3 DNA: TGTGCCAGCAGCGCCAGACTAGCGGGAGGTGTAGATACGCAGTATTTT
CDR3 protein: CASSARLAGGVDTQYF

clone size: .
J gene: TRBJ1-5
D gene: .
V gene: TRBV12-3/TRBV12-4
CDR3 DNA: TGTGCCAGCAGCCCCGCGGGGGGCCAGATTAATCAGCCCCAGCATTTT
CDR3 protein: CASSPAGGQINQPQHF

clone size: few
J gene: TRBJ1-4
D gene: .
V gene: TRBV4-1
CDR3 DNA: TGCGCCAGCAGCCAAGAAGGGCTAAGAGATGAAAAACTGTTTTTT
CDR3 protein: CASSQEGLRDEKLFF

clone size: .
J gene: TRBJ2-2
D gene: .
V gene: TRBV7-6
CDR3 DNA: TGTGCCAGCAGCTTAGCTGGGCACGGATCGAACACCGGGGAGCTGTTTTTT
CDR3 protein: CASSLAGHGSNTGELFF

clone size: few
J gene: TRBJ2-5
D gene: .
V gene: TRBV12-3/TRBV12-4
CDR3 DNA: TGTGCCAGCAGTTTTGGGACGGCCCGGGGGCGGGGGACCCAGTACTTC
CDR3 protein: CASSFGTARGRGTQYF

clone size: .
J gene: TRBJ1-1
D gene: TRBD1
V gene: TRBV27
CDR3 DNA: TGTGCCAGTAAAGACAGGGCGAGGACTGAAGCTTTCTTT
CDR3 protein: CASKDRARTEAFF

clone size: many
J gene: TRBJ2-7
D gene: TRBD1
V gene: TRBV18
CDR3 DNA: TGTGCCAGCTCATCAAGCCCCGGGACAGAAGCGTTCTACGAGCAGTACTTC
CDR3 protein: CASSSSPGTEAFYEQYF

clone size: .
J gene: TRBJ2-2
D gene: TRBD2
V gene: TRBV4-3
CDR3 DNA: TGCGCCAGCAGCCAGGATAGCGGGAGAGTCGGGGAGCTGTTTTTT
CDR3 protein: CASSQDSGRVGELFF

clone size: many
J gene: TRBJ2-1
D gene: TRBD2
V gene: TRBV14
CDR3 DNA: TGTGCCAGCAGCCCCACCCAGACTAGCGACAATGAGCAGTTCTTC
CDR3 protein: CASSPTQTSDNEQFF

clone size: .
J gene: TRBJ1-6
D gene: .
V gene: TRBV4-3
CDR3 DNA: TGCGCCAGCAGCCATGAAGTGGGTTCACCCCTCCACTTT
CDR3 protein: CASSHEVGSPLHF

clone size: .
J gene: TRBJ2-3
D gene: TRBD1
V gene: TRBV6-1
CDR3 DNA: TGTGCCAGCCGCCAACAGGGGATTAGCACAGATACGCAGTATTTT
CDR3 protein: CASRQQGISTDTQYF

clone size: few
J gene: TRBJ2-5
D gene: TRBD1
V gene: TRBV28
CDR3 DNA: TGTGCCAGCAGTCCACAGGGGATTGGGCAAGAGACCCAGTACTTC
CDR3 protein: CASSPQGIGQETQYF

clone size: .
J gene: TRBJ1-3
D gene: TRBD1
V gene: TRBV20-1
CDR3 DNA: TGCAGTGCTCAGGGACCCGGGACAGCTCCCTCTGGAAACACCATATATTTT
CDR3 protein: CSAQGPGTAPSGNTIYF

clone size: few
J gene: TRBJ1-1
D gene: TRBD1
V gene: TRBV5-1
CDR3 DNA: TGCGCCAGCAGCTACCGGGACAGGGGAAGGGACACTGAAGCTTTCTTT
CDR3 protein: CASSYRDRGRDTEAFF

clone size: .
J gene: TRBJ2-5
D gene: .
V gene: TRBV6-2/TRBV6-3
CDR3 DNA: TGTGCCAGCAGTTACTCAGGGCCAACGAGGTGGACCCAGTACTTC
CDR3 protein: CASSYSGPTRWTQYF

clone size: .
J gene: TRBJ1-2
D gene: .
V gene: TRBV15
CDR3 DNA: TGTGCCACCAGCAGAGACCTAGTCGTTACAAGATATGGCTACACCTTC
CDR3 protein: CATSRDLVVTRYGYTF

clone size: few
J gene: TRBJ2-7
D gene: TRBD1
V gene: TRBV6-5
CDR3 DNA: TGTGCCAGCAGTTACTCCCGGGACAGCTCCTACGAGCAGTACTTC
CDR3 protein: CASSYSRDSSYEQYF

clone size: few
J gene: TRBJ2-1
D gene: TRBD1
V gene: TRBV6-2/TRBV6-3
CDR3 DNA: TGTGCCAGCAGCTCCGGGACAGGGGGTTCCTACAATGAGCAGTTCTTC
CDR3 protein: CASSSGTGGSYNEQFF

clone size: few
J gene: TRBJ2-3
D gene: TRBD1
V gene: TRBV7-2
CDR3 DNA: TGTGCCAGCAGCAAATTGGACAGGGTTTACGATACGCAGTATTTT
CDR3 protein: CASSKLDRVYDTQYF

clone size: .
J gene: TRBJ2-1
D gene: TRBD2
V gene: TRBV6-2/TRBV6-3
CDR3 DNA: TGTGCCAGCAGTTACGACCTTGTTCGGGGGAGGGCCAATGAGCAGTTCTTC
CDR3 protein: CASSYDLVRGRANEQFF

clone size: .
J gene: TRBJ1-1
D gene: .
V gene: TRBV6-5
CDR3 DNA: TGTGCCAGCAGGAGGGGTGTTAGGACTGAAGCTTTCTTT
CDR3 protein: CASRRGVRTEAFF

clone size: few
J gene: TRBJ2-1
D gene: .
V gene: TRBV10-3
CDR3 DNA: TGTGCCATCAGTGATGTATCGGAGGCCTACAATGAGCAGTTCTTC
CDR3 protein: CAISDVSEAYNEQFF

clone size: .
J gene: TRBJ2-2
D gene: .
V gene: TRBV4-3
CDR3 DNA: TGCGCCAGCAGCCAAGTGGGGCTCCAAGGCACCGGGGAGCTGTTTTTT
CDR3 protein: CASSQVGLQGTGELFF

clone size: .
J gene: TRBJ2-5
D gene: TRBD1
V gene: TRBV9
CDR3 DNA: TGTGCCAGCAGCCAAACAGGGGGCGCCGGGGAGACCCAGTACTTC
CDR3 protein: CASSQTGGAGETQYF

clone size: many
J gene: TRBJ1-1
D gene: TRBD1
V gene: TRBV7-9
CDR3 DNA: TGTGCCAGCAGCCAACCTCCCGAGACAGGGGTTCACACTGAAGCTTTCTTT
CDR3 protein: CASSQPPETGVHTEAFF

clone size: .
J gene: TRBJ2-2
D gene: .
V gene: TRBV4-1
CDR3 DNA: TGCGCCAGCAGCCAGGATAGATACACCGGGGAGCTGTTTTTT
CDR3 protein: CASSQDRYTGELFF

clone size: .
J gene: TRBJ2-1
D gene: TRBD1
V gene: TRBV7-6
CDR3 DNA: TGTGCCAGCAGCTTTTTCCGGGACAGCCAACACAATGAGCAGTTCTTC
CDR3 protein: CASSFFRDSQHNEQFF

clone size: many
J gene: TRBJ2-5
D gene: .
V gene: TRBV7-2
CDR3 DNA: TGTGCCAGCAGCTTAGTAGCGTACCAAGAGACCCAGTACTTC
CDR3 protein: CASSLVAYQETQYF

clone size: many
J gene: TRBJ2-1
D gene: .
V gene: TRBV5-4
CDR3 DNA: TGTGCCAGCAGCTTGAGTGAGCGGTACAATGAGCAGTTCTTC
CDR3 protein: CASSLSERYNEQFF

clone size: few
J gene: TRBJ2-1
D gene: .
V gene: TRBV6-4
CDR3 DNA: TGTGCCAGCAGTAGACAGGTTCGGAGCTCCTACAATGAGCAGTTCTTC
CDR3 protein: CASSRQVRSSYNEQFF

clone size: many
J gene: TRBJ2-7
D gene: TRBD2
V gene: TRBV7-2
CDR3 DNA: TGTGCCAGCAGCTCCGGACTAGCGGGGGAGCAGTACTTC
CDR3 protein: CASSSGLAGEQYF

clone size: .
J gene: TRBJ1-5
D gene: .
V gene: TRBV4-1
CDR3 DNA: TGCGCCAGCAGCCAAGTAGGCGGTAATCAGCCCCAGCATTTT
CDR3 protein: CASSQVGGNQPQHF

clone size: many
J gene: TRBJ2-7
D gene: TRBD2
V gene: TRBV7-2
CDR3 DNA: TGTGCCAGCAGCCCCCCTGGACTAGCGGCAACCTACGAGCAGTACTTC
CDR3 protein: CASSPPGLAATYEQYF

clone size: .
J gene: TRBJ1-1
D gene: .
V gene: TRBV7-8
CDR3 DNA: TGTGCCAGCAGCTTAGGCACGAACACTGAAGCTTTCTTT
CDR3 protein: CASSLGTNTEAFF

clone size: .
J gene: TRBJ2-2
D gene: .
V gene: TRBV5-4
CDR3 DNA: TGTGCCAGCAGCTTGGTAGATGGGGAGCTGTTTTTT
CDR3 protein: CASSLVDGELFF

clone size: many
J gene: TRBJ2-5
D gene: .
V gene: TRBV7-2
CDR3 DNA: TGTGCCAGCAGCGTGGCGGGAGAGACCCAGTACTTC
CDR3 protein: CASSVAGETQYF

clone size: few
J gene: TRBJ2-7
D gene: .
V gene: TRBV7-6
CDR3 DNA: TGTGCCAGCAGCTTAGCGGGGCGCTACGAGCAGTACTTC
CDR3 protein: CASSLAGRYEQYF

clone size: .
J gene: TRBJ2-3
D gene: TRBD2
V gene: TRBV4-1
CDR3 DNA: TGTGCCAGCAGCCAAGAATTCACTAGCGGGTCTGGCACAGATACGCAGTATTTT
CDR3 protein: CASSQEFTSGSGTDTQYF